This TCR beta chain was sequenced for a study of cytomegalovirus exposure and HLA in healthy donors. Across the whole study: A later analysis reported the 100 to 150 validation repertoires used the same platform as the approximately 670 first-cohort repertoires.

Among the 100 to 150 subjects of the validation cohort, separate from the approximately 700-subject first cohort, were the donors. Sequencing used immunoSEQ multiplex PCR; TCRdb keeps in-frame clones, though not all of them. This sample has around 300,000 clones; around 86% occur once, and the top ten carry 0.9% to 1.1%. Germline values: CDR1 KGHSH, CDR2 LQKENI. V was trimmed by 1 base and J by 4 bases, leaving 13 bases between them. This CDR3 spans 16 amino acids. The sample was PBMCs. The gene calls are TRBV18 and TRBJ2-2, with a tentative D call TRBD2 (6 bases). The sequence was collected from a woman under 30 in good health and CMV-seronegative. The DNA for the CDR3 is TGTGCCAGCTCACCACTCGCCGGGGACTTCACCGGGGAGCTGTTTTTT. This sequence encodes CASSPLAGDFTGELFF.